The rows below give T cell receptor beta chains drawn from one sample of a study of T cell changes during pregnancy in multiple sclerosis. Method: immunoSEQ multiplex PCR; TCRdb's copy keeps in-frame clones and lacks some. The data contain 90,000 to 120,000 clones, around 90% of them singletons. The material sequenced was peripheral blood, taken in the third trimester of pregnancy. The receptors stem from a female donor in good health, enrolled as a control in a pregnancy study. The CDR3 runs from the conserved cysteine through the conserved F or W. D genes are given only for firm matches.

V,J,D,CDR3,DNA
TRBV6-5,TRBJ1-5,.,CASRTDSSQPQHF,TGTGCCAGCAGAACGGACAGTTCTCAGCCCCAGCATTTT
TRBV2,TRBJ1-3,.,CASRYRQGSGNTIYF,TGTGCCAGCAGGTACAGGCAGGGCTCTGGAAACACCATATATTTT
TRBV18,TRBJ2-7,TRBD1,CASSPPRDRVGYEQYF,TGTGCCAGCTCACCACCGAGGGACAGGGTGGGCTACGAGCAGTACTTC
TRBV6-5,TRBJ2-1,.,CASNARPSPYNEQFF,TGTGCCAGCAATGCCAGGCCTAGCCCCTACAATGAGCAGTTCTTC
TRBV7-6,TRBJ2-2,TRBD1,CASSSTRGLGELFF,TGTGCCAGCAGCTCAACCAGGGGGCTCGGGGAGCTGTTTTTT
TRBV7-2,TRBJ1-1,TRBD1,CASSRLWNRGGIENTEAFF,TGTGCCAGCAGCCGCCTTTGGAACAGGGGAGGAATAGAGAACACTGAAGCTTTCTTT
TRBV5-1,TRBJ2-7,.,CASRQAPPNEQYF,TGCGCCAGCAGACAGGCGCCCCCAAACGAGCAGTACTTC
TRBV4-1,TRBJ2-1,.,CASSQIAEEQFF,TGCGCCAGCAGCCAAATAGCGGAGGAGCAGTTCTTC
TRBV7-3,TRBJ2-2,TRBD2,CASSPTGLGFSTGELFF,TGTGCCAGCAGCCCGACGGGACTAGGGTTTTCGACCGGGGAGCTGTTTTTT
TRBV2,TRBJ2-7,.,CASRKLVGFDEQYF,TGTGCCAGCAGGAAACTAGTTGGGTTTGACGAGCAGTACTTC